These 8 T cell receptor beta chains share one sample of origin, sequenced in a study of shared clonotypes between healthy human individuals. The protocol was immunoSEQ multiplex PCR, while the TCRdb copy is restricted to in-frame clones and leaves out a portion. The sample has about 600,000 clones, 98% seen once. Selected positively for CCR7 and CD45RO-negative, naive CD8 cells excluded terminally differentiated effector memory CD45RA+ cells. Sequencing used naive CD8+ T cells sorted from blood. Source of these receptors: a man in his thirties or forties in good health.

The chain couples TRBV7-8 to TRBJ2-3; perhaps TRBD2 as D (6 bases). The ends were cut back, 4 bases at V and 5 bases at J, with 13 bases in the middle. Germline V CDR1 and CDR2: SGHVS, FQNEAQ. This CDR3 comprises 14 residues. This CDR3 reads CASSSSRDLDTQYF. The CDR3 DNA sequence: TGTGCCAGCAGCTCCTCTCGGGACTTAGATACGCAGTATTTT.

This chain connects TRBV9 to TRBJ2-7; the D gene could be TRBD1 or TRBD2 (5 bases each). CDR3 length equals 14 residues. Trimming removed 2 bases from V and 2 bases from J, with 11 bases in between. Germline V gene sequence: CDR1 SGDLS, CDR2 YYNGEE. The CDR3 reads CASSVGIGAYEQYF. The CDR3 DNA reads as TGTGCCAGCAGCGTCGGGATAGGGGCCTACGAGCAGTACTTC.

CDR3 in DNA: TGTGCCAGCAGCTTAGCTTTCGGGGGACCCTACGAGCAGTACTTC. Residues: CASSLAFGGPYEQYF. The genes are TRBV7-2 and TRBJ2-7, with a weak D call TRBD2 (6 bases). Trimming took 0 bases from V and 2 from J, leaving 11 bases between them. CDR3 size: 15 residues. Germline loops: CDR1 SGHTA, CDR2 FQGNSA.

The J gene is TRBJ1-2, the V gene TRBV14, with TRBD1 matching 7 bases. CDR1 and CDR2 from the germline V gene are SGHDN and FVKESK. The CDR3 runs to 14 residues. The trim removed 4 bases at V and 5 bases at J, leaving 7 bases unmatched. CDR3 region: CASSRQGSGYGYTF. In DNA form, the CDR3 reads TGTGCCAGCAGCCGACAGGGATCGGGGTATGGCTACACCTTC.

V is TRBV11-2 and J is TRBJ2-7; no definite D call. Germline CDR1 reads SGHAT; CDR2 reads FQNNGV. Trimming removed 7 bases from V and 0 bases from J, with 10 bases in between. The CDR3 has 13 amino acids. CDR3 in amino acids: CASTSLYSYEQYF. DNA for the CDR3: TGTGCCAGCACTTCCCTCTACTCCTACGAGCAGTACTTC.

The V gene is TRBV10-3, the J gene TRBJ2-1, with 13 bases lining up with TRBD2. In germline, CDR1 is ENHRY, CDR2 SYGVKD. The CDR3 has 17 amino acids. V gave up 1 base and J gave up 15 bases; unmatched junction bases: 15. In nucleotides, the CDR3 is TGTGCCATCAGTGAGTTGTTTTTAGGACTAGCGGGAGTGAGTACGTTCTTC. Amino acid sequence: CAISELFLGLAGVSTFF.

This chain connects TRBV2 to TRBJ2-1, with TRBD2 matching over 7 bases. The CDR3 spans 12 residues. V lost 6 bases and J lost 10; bases outside the gene matches: 6. The germline CDR1 and CDR2 sequences are SNHLY and FYNNEI. Written as DNA, the CDR3 is TGTGCCAGCAGGGTAAGACTAGCAGAGCAGTTCTTC. This encodes CASRVRLAEQFF.

The V and J genes are TRBV10-3 and TRBJ1-2; 7 bases match TRBD1. After removal of 8 bases from V and 2 bases from J, the junction contained 8 bases not matched to a gene. In germline, CDR1 is ENHRY, CDR2 SYGVKD. The CDR3 is 14 amino acids. The CDR3 sequence: CAIGTGTVNYGYTF. The DNA of the CDR3 is TGTGCCATCGGAACCGGGACAGTGAACTATGGCTACACCTTC.